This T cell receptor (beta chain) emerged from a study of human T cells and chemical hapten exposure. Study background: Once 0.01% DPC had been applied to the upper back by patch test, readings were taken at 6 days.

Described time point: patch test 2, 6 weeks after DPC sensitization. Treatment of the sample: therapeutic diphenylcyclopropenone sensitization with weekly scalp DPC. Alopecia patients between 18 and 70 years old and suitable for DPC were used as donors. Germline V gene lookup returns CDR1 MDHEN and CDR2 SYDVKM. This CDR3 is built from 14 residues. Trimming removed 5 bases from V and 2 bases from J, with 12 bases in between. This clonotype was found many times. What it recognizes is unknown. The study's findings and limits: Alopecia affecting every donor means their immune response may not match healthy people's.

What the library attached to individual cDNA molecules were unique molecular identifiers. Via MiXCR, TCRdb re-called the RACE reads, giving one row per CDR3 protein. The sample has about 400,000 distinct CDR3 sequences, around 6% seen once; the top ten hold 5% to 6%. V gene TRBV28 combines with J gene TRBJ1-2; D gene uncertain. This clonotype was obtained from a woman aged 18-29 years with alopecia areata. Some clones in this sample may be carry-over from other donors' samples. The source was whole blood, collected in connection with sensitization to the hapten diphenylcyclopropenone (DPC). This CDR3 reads CASSREHLNYGYTF. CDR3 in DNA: TGTGCCAGCAGTCGGGAACACCTCAACTATGGCTACACCTTC.